One T cell receptor (beta chain) is described in this entry. The antigen remains undetermined. The CDR3 consists of 16 residues. V was clipped by 4 bases and J by 2 bases; unmatched bases: 7. CDR1 is SEHNR and CDR2 is FQNEAQ in the germline V gene (reference sequence). This sample is part of a study of T cells in localized non-small cell lung cancer. General study results and limits: Adjacent lung tissue had a median roughly 55 of the top 100 clones found in the tumor.

Libraries were prepared by immunoSEQ multiplex PCR; TCRdb keeps only in-frame clonotypes and omits some of them. The table records some 30,000 clones, about 91% of them present only once. This material consisted of PBMCs, taken before any cancer treatment. This chain links TRBV7-9 with TRBJ2-7; 11 nucleotides align to TRBD2. The TCR comes from a man between 40 and 75 years old with stage II lung adenocarcinoma. In DNA, the CDR3 is TGTGCCAGCAGCTCAAAGACTAGCGGGGAGACCTACGAGCAGTACTTC. Its translation is CASSSKTSGETYEQYF.